This TCR beta chain was identified in a study of cytomegalovirus exposure and HLA in healthy donors. This CDR3 has 16 residues. The V gene end was trimmed by 0 bases and the J gene end by 7 bases; junction bases not matched to a gene: 10. From germline, CDR1 is SGDLS and CDR2 YYNGEE. Study outcomes and limitations: As a later analysis revealed, most CMV-associated TCR beta chains appeared HLA-restricted.

On this clone itself: Its antigen is unknown.

PCR amplification relied on 60 Vbeta primers (plus 13 Jbeta primers). The repertoire was sequenced with immunoSEQ multiplex PCR; TCRdb's copy has only in-frame clones and lacks some. The sample contains around 250,000 clones, approximately 80% of which appear only once. The source is a woman aged 55-70 years in good health and CMV-seropositive. The sample taken for sequencing was PBMCs. The chain uses TRBV9 and TRBJ2-7, with 10 bases aligning to TRBD2. The CDR3, as DNA: TGTGCCAGCAGCGTAGGTGGGGGGACTAGCGCCACGGAGCAGTACTTC. Translation gives CASSVGGGTSATEQYF.